Sequencing of this T cell receptor (beta chain) was carried out in a study of blood T cell repertoires in COVID-19. Assay used: immunoSEQ multiplex PCR; TCRdb lists only in-frame clones, some missing. The top ten hold 11% of the sample, which has approximately 260,000 clones, approximately 83% seen once. V lost 4 bases, J lost 2 bases, and 13 bases lay in between. Germline assignment: CDR1 SGDLS and CDR2 YYNGEE. CDR3 length: 14 residues. This rearrangement joins TRBV9 to TRBJ2-7; D is perhaps TRBD1 (6 bases). The sequencing input was peripheral blood. The receptor was derived from a woman aged 70-85 years with acute or convalescent COVID-19. The CDR3 is CASSTQTGPYEQYF. The CDR3 DNA follows: TGTGCCAGCAGCACCCAGACAGGTCCCTACGAGCAGTACTTC.